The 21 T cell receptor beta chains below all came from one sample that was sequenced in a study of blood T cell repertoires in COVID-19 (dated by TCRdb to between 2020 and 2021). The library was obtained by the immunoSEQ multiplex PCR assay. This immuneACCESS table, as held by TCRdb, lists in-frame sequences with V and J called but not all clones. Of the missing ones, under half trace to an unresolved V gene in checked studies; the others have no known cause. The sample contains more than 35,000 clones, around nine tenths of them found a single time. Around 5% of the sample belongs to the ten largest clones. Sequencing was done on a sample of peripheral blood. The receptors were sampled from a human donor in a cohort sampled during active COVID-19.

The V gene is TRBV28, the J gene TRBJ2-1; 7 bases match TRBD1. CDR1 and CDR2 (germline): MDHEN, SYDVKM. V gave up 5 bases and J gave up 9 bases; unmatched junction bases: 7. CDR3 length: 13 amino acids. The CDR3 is CASSLGQASEQFF. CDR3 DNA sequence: TGTGCCAGCAGTCTCGGACAGGCCAGTGAGCAGTTCTTC.

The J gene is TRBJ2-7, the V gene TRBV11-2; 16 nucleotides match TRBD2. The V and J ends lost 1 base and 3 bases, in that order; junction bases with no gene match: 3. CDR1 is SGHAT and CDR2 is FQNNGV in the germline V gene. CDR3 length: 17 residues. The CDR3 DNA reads TGTGCCAGCAGCTTAGCTGGGACTAGCGGGAGGGTCTACGAGCAGTACTTC. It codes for CASSLAGTSGRVYEQYF.

The CDR3 region has the DNA TGTGCCAGCAGCGGGAGTCCCCTCTCAGGCAATGAGCAGTTCTTC. Residues: CASSGSPLSGNEQFF. The V gene is TRBV6-5, the J gene TRBJ2-1; a possible D gene is TRBD2 (6 bases). The V gene lost 6 bases and the J gene lost 6 bases, with 18 bases spanning the gap. CDR3 length: 15 residues. CDR1 is MNHEY and CDR2 is SVGAGI in the germline V gene.

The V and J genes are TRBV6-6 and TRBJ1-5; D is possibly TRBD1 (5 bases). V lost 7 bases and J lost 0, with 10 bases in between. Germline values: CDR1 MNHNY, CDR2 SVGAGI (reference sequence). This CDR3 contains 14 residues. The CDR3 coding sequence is TGTGCCAGCACAGGGCTTAATAGCAATCAGCCCCAGCATTTT. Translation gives CASTGLNSNQPQHF.

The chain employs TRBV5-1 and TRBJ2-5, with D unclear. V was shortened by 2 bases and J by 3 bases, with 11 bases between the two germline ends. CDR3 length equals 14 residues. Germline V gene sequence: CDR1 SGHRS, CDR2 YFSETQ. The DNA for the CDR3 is TGCGCCAGCAGCTTCCACACCGACAAAGAGACCCAGTACTTC. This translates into CASSFHTDKETQYF.

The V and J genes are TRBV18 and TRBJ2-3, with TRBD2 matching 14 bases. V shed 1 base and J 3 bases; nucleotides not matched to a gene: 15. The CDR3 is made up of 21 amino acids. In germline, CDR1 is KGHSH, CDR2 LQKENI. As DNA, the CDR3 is TGTGCCAGCTCACCACTTGTCACCTCATCGGGGACTAGCGGGAGAACAGATACGCAGTATTTT. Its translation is CASSPLVTSSGTSGRTDTQYF.

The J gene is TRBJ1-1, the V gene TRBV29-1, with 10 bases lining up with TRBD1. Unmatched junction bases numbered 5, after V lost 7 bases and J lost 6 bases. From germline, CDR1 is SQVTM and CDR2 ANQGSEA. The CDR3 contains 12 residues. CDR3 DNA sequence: TGCAGCGGACGACAGGGGGCGGCTGAAGCTTTCTTT. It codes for CSGRQGAAEAFF.

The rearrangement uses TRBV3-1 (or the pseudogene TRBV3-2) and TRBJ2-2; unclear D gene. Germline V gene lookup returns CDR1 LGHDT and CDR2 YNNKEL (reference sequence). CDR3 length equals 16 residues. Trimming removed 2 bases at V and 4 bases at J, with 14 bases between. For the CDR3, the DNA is TGTGCCAGCAGCCAAAGTCGATCTCACGGCACCGGGGAGCTGTTTTTT. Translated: CASSQSRSHGTGELFF.

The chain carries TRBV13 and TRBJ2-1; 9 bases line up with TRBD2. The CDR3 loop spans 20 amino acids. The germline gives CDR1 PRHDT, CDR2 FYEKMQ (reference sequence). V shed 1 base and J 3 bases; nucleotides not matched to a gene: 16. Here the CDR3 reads CASSLDPSGVRAPVYNEQFF. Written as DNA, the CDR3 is TGTGCCAGCAGCTTAGACCCTAGCGGGGTCCGCGCCCCGGTCTACAATGAGCAGTTCTTC.

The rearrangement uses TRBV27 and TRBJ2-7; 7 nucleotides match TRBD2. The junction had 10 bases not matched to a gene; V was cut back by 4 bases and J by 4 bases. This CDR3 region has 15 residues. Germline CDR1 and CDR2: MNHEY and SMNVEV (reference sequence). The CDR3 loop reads CASSSFGGSSYEQYF. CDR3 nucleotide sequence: TGTGCCAGCAGTTCCTTTGGCGGGAGTAGTTACGAGCAGTACTTC.

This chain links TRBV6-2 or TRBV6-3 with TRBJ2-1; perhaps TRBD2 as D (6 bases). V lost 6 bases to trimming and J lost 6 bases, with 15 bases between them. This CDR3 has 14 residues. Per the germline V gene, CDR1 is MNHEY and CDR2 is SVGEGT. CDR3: CASSHRLDANEQFF. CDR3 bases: TGTGCCAGCAGCCATAGACTAGACGCCAATGAGCAGTTCTTC.

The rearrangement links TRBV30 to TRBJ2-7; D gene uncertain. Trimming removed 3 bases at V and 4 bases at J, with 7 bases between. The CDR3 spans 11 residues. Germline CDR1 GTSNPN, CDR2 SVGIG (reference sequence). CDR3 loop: CAWSSSYEQYF. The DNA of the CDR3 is TGTGCCTGGAGCTCTAGTTACGAGCAGTACTTC.

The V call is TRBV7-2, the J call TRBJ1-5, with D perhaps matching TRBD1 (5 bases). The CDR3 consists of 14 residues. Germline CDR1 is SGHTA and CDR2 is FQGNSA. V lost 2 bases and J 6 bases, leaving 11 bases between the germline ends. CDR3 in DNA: TGTGCCAGCAGCTTAAGGGGCGGGGTTCAGCCCCAGCATTTT. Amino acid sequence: CASSLRGGVQPQHF.

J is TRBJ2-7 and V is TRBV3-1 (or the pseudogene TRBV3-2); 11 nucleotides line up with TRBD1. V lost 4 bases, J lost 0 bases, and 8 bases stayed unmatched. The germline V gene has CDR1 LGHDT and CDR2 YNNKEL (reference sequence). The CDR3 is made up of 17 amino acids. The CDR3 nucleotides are TGTGCCAGCAGCCTCCGGGGACAGGGGGGTGCCTCCTACGAGCAGTACTTC. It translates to CASSLRGQGGASYEQYF.

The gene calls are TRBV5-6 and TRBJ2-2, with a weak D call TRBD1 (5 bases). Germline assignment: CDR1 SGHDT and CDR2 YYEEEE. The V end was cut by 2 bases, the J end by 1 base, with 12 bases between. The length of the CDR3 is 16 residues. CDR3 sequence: CASSLDRSKNTGELFF. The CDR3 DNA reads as TGTGCCAGCAGCTTAGACAGATCTAAGAACACCGGGGAGCTGTTTTTT.

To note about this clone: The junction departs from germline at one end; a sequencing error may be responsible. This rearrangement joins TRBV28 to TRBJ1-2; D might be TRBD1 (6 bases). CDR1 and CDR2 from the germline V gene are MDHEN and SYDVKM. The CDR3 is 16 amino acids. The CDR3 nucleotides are TGTGCCAGCAGTATATGGCACCAGGGGCAGGGGCGAGGCTACACCTTC. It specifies CASSIWHQGQGRGYTF.

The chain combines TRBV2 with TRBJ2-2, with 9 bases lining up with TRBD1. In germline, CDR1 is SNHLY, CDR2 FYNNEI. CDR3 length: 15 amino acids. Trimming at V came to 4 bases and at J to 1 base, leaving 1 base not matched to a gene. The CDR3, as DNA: TGTGCCAGCAGTGGGGGACAGGGGAACACCGGGGAGCTGTTTTTT. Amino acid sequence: CASSGGQGNTGELFF.

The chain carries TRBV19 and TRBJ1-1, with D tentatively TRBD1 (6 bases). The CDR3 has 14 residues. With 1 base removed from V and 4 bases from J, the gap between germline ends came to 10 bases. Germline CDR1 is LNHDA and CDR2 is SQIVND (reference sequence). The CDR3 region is CASSIAGASTEAFF. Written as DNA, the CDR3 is TGTGCCAGTAGTATAGCAGGGGCTAGCACTGAAGCTTTCTTT.

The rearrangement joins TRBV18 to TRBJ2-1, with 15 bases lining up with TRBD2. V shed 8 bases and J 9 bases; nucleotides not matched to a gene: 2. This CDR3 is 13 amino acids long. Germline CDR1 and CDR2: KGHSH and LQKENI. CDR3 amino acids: CASGTSGRFEQFF. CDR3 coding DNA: TGTGCCAGCGGGACTAGCGGGAGGTTTGAGCAGTTCTTC.

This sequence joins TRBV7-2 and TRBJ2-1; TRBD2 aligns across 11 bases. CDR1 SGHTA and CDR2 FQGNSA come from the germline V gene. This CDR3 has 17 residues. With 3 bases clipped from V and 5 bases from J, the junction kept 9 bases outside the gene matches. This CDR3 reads CASSFLRTSGWDNEQFF. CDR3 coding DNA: TGTGCCAGCAGCTTTTTAAGGACTAGCGGGTGGGACAATGAGCAGTTCTTC.

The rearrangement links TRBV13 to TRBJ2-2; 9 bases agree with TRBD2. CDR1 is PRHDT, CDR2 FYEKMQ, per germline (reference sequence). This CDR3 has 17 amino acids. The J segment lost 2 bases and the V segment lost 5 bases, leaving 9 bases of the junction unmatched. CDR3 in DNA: TGTGCCAGCAGCAGACTGGCGGGAGGGAGTAACACCGGGGAGCTGTTTTTT. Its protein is CASSRLAGGSNTGELFF.